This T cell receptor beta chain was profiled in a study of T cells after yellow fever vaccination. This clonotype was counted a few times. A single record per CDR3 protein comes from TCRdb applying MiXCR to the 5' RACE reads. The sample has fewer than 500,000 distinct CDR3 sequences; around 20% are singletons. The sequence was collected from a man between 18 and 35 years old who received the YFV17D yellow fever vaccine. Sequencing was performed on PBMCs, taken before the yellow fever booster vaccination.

The CDR3 loop reads CASSQEFYNEQFF. CDR3 in DNA: TGCGCCAGCAGCCAAGAATTCTACAATGAGCAGTTCTTC. This sequence joins TRBV4-1 and TRBJ2-1; no clear D. The V gene lost 0 bases and the J gene lost 3 bases, with 3 bases spanning the gap. This CDR3 has 13 residues. In germline, CDR1 is MGHRA, CDR2 YSYEKL.